This T cell receptor beta chain was identified during a study of tumor and adjacent non-tumor tissue in lung cancer. Study outcomes and limitations: Tumor repertoires had a smaller top 100 clone share than normal lung.

This sample's RNA came from whole unsorted tissue. V shed 7 bases and J shed 4 bases, with 12 bases lying between them. The CDR3 is made up of 13 amino acids. Germline CDR1 and CDR2: SGHTA and FQGNSA. The library came from three nested PCR rounds adapted from ARM-PCR protocols. MiXCR was run by TCRdb on the multiplex PCR reads, yielding one entry per CDR3 protein. The profile shows roughly 200,000 distinct CDR3 sequences, about 71% of them singletons. With respect to this clonotype: Its antigen is not known. Since the CDR3 does not end with the conserved phenylalanine or tryptophan, this likely comes from a read error.

The source of this sequence is a man aged 60 to 69 with non-small cell lung cancer. What was sequenced was lung tumor tissue. This chain joins TRBV7-2 and TRBJ2-3; the D is unclear. The CDR3 loop reads CASTKSWSDTQYS. As DNA, the CDR3 is TGTGCCAGCACTAAAAGTTGGTCAGATACGCAGTATTCT.